These 5 T cell receptor beta chains came from one sample sequenced in a study of T cells in Graves' hyperthyroidism and ophthalmopathy. Amplified TCR beta CDR3 regions derived from RNA transcripts. HTBI primers drove first-round RT-PCR of the TCR CDR3. One entry per CDR3 protein results from TCRdb running MiXCR on the multiplex PCR reads. The sample records approximately 430,000 distinct CDR3 sequences, 15% to 18% being singletons. The specimen sequenced was blood. These receptors all come from a woman younger than 30 with Graves' hyperthyroidism.

The chain carries TRBV28 and TRBJ1-5; D gene uncertain. The CDR3 sequence is 17 residues long. The germline CDR1 and CDR2 sequences are MDHEN and SYDVKM. V lost 5 bases and J 3 bases, leaving 20 bases between the germline ends. The CDR3 region has the DNA TGTGCCAGCAGTCCCCTCGGGTTGCTAAGCCACAATCAGCCCCAGCATTTT. Amino acids: CASSPLGLLSHNQPQHF.

The rearrangement joins TRBV12-3 or TRBV12-4 to TRBJ2-1, with TRBD1 matching 10 bases. The CDR3 contains 14 residues. With 6 bases clipped from V and 9 bases from J, the junction kept 8 bases outside the gene matches. This CDR3 is CASSRDRGLGEQFF. CDR3 nucleotide sequence: TGTGCCAGCAGCCGGGACAGGGGTTTAGGTGAGCAGTTCTTC.

This clonotype appeared many times. The chain uses TRBV12-3 or TRBV12-4 and TRBJ2-7, with 7 bases identical to TRBD1. Losses at the gene ends were 6 bases for V and 6 bases for J; bases not matched to a gene: 11. The CDR3 covers 14 residues. In nucleotides, the CDR3 is TGTGCCAGCAGCCCCCAAGACAGGGTCTCCGAGCAGTACTTC. Its translation is CASSPQDRVSEQYF.

The table lists this clonotype with a few counts. The chain uses TRBV7-3 and TRBJ1-2, with 10 bases that match TRBD1. Germline V lookup: CDR1 SGHTA, CDR2 FQGTGA. V lost 7 bases and J lost 6; bases outside the gene matches: 8. CDR3 size: 14 residues. CDR3 loop: CASTTGTGVDGYTF. CDR3 nucleotides: TGTGCCAGCACCACCGGGACAGGGGTTGATGGCTACACCTTC.

The table lists this clonotype with many counts. The gene calls are TRBV28 and TRBJ2-6, with 8 bases identical to TRBD1. Trimming at V came to 10 bases and at J to 1 base, leaving 12 bases not matched to a gene. The CDR3 has 17 amino acids. Per germline, CDR1 MDHEN and CDR2 SYDVKM. The CDR3 spells CATHEGQGYSGANVLTF. The CDR3 DNA is TGTGCCACCCATGAAGGACAGGGTTATTCTGGGGCCAACGTCCTGACTTTC.